The present T cell receptor (beta chain) was sequenced within a study of CD8+ T cells in alopecia areata. The CDR3 totals 13 residues. The V gene lost 6 bases and the J gene lost 4 bases, with 12 bases spanning the gap. Germline V CDR1 and CDR2: SNHLY, FYNNEI. RNA extraction and reverse transcription yielded cDNA as sequencing template. Generated by immunoSEQ multiplex PCR, the TCRdb table keeps only in-frame clones and is missing some. This sample has under 350,000 clones, with 58% found just once. Treatment indicated: oral pan-JAK inhibitor, 5-10 mg twice daily. The source was CD4+ T cells sorted from blood, collected at week 24, from a patient treated with tofacitinib. The receptor was isolated from a human donor with alopecia areata. This rearrangement joins TRBV2 to TRBJ1-2; a weak D match, TRBD1 (6 bases). CDR3 DNA: TGTGCCAGCAGCGGAGGGGGGTTCTATGGCTACACCTTC. Its protein product is CASSGGGFYGYTF.